The 9 T cell receptor beta chains below were found in one sample sequenced in a study of T cells in Graves' hyperthyroidism and ophthalmopathy. Using RNA transcripts as the source, TCR beta CDR3 regions were amplified. In the first-round RT-PCR of the TCR CDR3, the HTBI primer set was used. TCRdb analysed the multiplex PCR reads with MiXCR anew, one entry per CDR3 protein. Of some 420,000 distinct CDR3 sequences detected, roughly an eighth appear once; the ten largest clones hold 5% to 6.5%. Sequenced: blood. The receptors originated from a young woman with Graves' hyperthyroidism.

This clonotype was found many times. CDR3 nucleotides: TGTGCCAGCAGCTTAGAGCGGGAGCCCACCTACGAGCAGTACTTC. Its translation: CASSLEREPTYEQYF. This sequence joins TRBV11-2 and TRBJ2-7; 7 bases are a match to TRBD2. After removal of 0 bases from V and 2 bases from J, the junction contained 4 bases not matched to a gene. Per germline, CDR1 SGHAT and CDR2 FQNNGV. The CDR3 consists of 15 residues.

This clonotype was found many times. The V gene is TRBV20-1, the J gene TRBJ2-7; D may be TRBD2 (5 bases). The ends were cut back, 1 base at V and 3 bases at J, with 13 bases in the middle. This CDR3 has 14 amino acids. Looked up from germline, CDR1 is DFQATT and CDR2 is SNEGSKA (reference sequence). CDR3 amino acids: CSARGGSAGYEQYF. The CDR3 coding sequence is TGCAGTGCTAGAGGTGGTAGCGCGGGCTACGAGCAGTACTTC.

In the case of this clonotype: With a much larger clone just one base away, this may be a read error. The V gene is TRBV10-1, the J gene TRBJ2-3; 8 bases line up with TRBD1. This CDR3 comprises 17 residues. Germline loops: CDR1 WNHNN, CDR2 SYGVQD (reference sequence). CDR3 sequence (DNA): TGCACCAGCAGTGAGTCCAGACTGGACAGGGTATCAGATACGCAGTATTTT. It encodes CTSSESRLDRVSDTQYF.

This clonotype has just a few counts. This chain links TRBV11-1 with TRBJ2-5; 9 bases are a match to TRBD2. J gave up 4 bases and V 3 bases, and 6 bases lay outside the gene matches. CDR3 length equals 15 residues. Germline lookup yields CDR1 SGHAT and CDR2 FQDESV (reference sequence). The chain's CDR3 is CASSLAYSGGETQYF. CDR3 coding DNA: TGTGCCAGCAGCTTGGCTTATAGCGGGGGAGAGACCCAGTACTTC.

This clonotype was found many times. This chain joins TRBV28 and TRBJ1-2; D unresolved. Per the germline V gene, CDR1 is MDHEN and CDR2 is SYDVKM. The CDR3 runs 15 residues. Trimming removed 5 bases from V and 0 bases from J, with 13 bases in between. The CDR3 DNA reads TGTGCCAGCAGTCTGTTAGACATAGCTAACTATGGCTACACCTTC. It is translated as CASSLLDIANYGYTF.

This clonotype has at least ten counts. This chain uses TRBV28 with TRBJ2-7; D perhaps matches TRBD1 (6 bases). Trimming pared 1 base from V and 5 bases from J, leaving 9 bases between. CDR3 length: 13 residues. Germline V gives CDR1 MDHEN, CDR2 SYDVKM. CDR3 nucleotide sequence: TGTGCCAGCAGTTTATTGGGGGCGAACGAGCAGTACTTC. It encodes CASSLLGANEQYF.

This clonotype was recorded at least ten times. The rearrangement joins TRBV7-3 to TRBJ1-1, with D perhaps TRBD1 (5 bases). Germline CDR1 reads SGHTA; CDR2 reads FQGTGA. V gave up 5 bases and J gave up 1 base, with 8 bases separating them. The CDR3 consists of 13 residues. CDR3 loop: CASSMDKNTEAFF. The DNA for the CDR3 is TGTGCCAGCAGCATGGACAAGAACACTGAAGCTTTCTTT.

This clonotype was counted only a few times. The rearrangement uses TRBV25-1 and TRBJ1-2, with D perhaps matching TRBD1 (6 bases). Germline V gives CDR1 MGHDK, CDR2 SYGVNS. Trimming removed 3 bases from V and 8 bases from J, with 16 bases in between. This CDR3 comprises 14 residues. In DNA, the CDR3 is TGTGCCAGCAGTGAGGCCGGGGGCGCTTCCGGCTACACCTTC. Protein: CASSEAGGASGYTF.

The chain has TRBV11-2 and TRBJ2-4; perhaps TRBD2 as D (5 bases). The V end was cut by 1 base, the J end by 0 bases, with 10 bases between. Germline V CDR1 and CDR2: SGHAT, FQNNGV. The CDR3 consists of 16 residues. CDR3 in DNA: TGTGCCAGCAGCTTAGCGCGGGCTGGAGCCAAAAACATTCAGTACTTC. Its translation is CASSLARAGAKNIQYF.